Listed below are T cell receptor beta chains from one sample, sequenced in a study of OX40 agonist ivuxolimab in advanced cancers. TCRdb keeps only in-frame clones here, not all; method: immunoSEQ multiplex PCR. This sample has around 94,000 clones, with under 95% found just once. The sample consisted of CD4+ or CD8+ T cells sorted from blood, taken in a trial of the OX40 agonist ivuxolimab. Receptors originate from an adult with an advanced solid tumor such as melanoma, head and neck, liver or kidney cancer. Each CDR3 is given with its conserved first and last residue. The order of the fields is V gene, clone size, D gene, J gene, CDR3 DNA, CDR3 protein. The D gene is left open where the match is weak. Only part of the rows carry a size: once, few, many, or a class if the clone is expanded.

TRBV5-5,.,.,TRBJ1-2,TGTGCCAGCAGCTTGGCGGTCGACTATGGCTACACCTTC,CASSLAVDYGYTF
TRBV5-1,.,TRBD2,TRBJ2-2,TGCGCCAGCAGCTCCTCCGTTACTAGCGGGAGGAACACCGGGGAGCTGTTTTTT,CASSSSVTSGRNTGELFF
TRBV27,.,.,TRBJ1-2,TGTGCCAGCAGTTTATGGAGTAACTATGGCTACACCTTC,CASSLWSNYGYTF
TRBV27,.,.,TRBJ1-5,TGTGCCAGCAGTTTTACGGGGAATCAGCCCCAGCATTTT,CASSFTGNQPQHF
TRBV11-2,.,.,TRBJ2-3,TGTGCCAGCAGCTTAGGTGCAGGCCATGAGAGTTATACGCAGTATTTT,CASSLGAGHESYTQYF
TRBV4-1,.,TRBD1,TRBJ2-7,TGCGCCAGCAGCCAAGGACAGGGGGCGACTTACGAGCAGTACTTC,CASSQGQGATYEQYF
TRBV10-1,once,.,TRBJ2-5,TGCGCCAGCAGTGAGCAGGGGGGACAAGAGACCCAGTACTTC,CASSEQGGQETQYF
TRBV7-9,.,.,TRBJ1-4,TGTGCCAGCAGCCTCAGAGGGGCCAGAACAACTAATGAAAAACTGTTTTTT,CASSLRGARTTNEKLFF
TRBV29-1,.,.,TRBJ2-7,TGCAGCGTTGAAGTCGGCAGGGAGAGCTACGAGCAGTACTTC,CSVEVGRESYEQYF
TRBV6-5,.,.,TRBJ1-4,TGTGCCAGCAGTTTGTACCAGGGGATGACTAATGAAAAACTGTTTTTT,CASSLYQGMTNEKLFF
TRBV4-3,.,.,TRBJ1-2,TGCGCCAGCAGCCAAGAGGGAGGGCCGGTCTACACCTTC,CASSQEGGPVYTF
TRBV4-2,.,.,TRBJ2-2,TGTGCCAGCAGCCAAGTCGGGCAGTCAAGAACCGGGGAGCTGTTTTTT,CASSQVGQSRTGELFF
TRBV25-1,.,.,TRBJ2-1,TGTGCCAGCAGTGAGGCCGGATACAATGAGCAGTTCTTC,CASSEAGYNEQFF
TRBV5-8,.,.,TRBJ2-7,TGTGCCAGCAGCCTAGGCCGCGGGACACGAAGATACGAGCAGTACTTC,CASSLGRGTRRYEQYF
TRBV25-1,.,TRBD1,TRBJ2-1,TGTGCCAGCAGTGAATTCCTCGCAGACAGGGTTTCCTACAATGAGCAGTTCTTC,CASSEFLADRVSYNEQFF
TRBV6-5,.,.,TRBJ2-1,TGTGCCAGCAGCAGACAGGTATACAATGAGCAGTTCTTC,CASSRQVYNEQFF
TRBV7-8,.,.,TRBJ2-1,TGTGCCAGCAGCCAGGTGACGTCTAGTTTCACTGAGCAGTTCTTC,CASSQVTSSFTEQFF
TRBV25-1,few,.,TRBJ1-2,TGTGCCAGCAGTCTAGGAGCCAATGGCTACACCTTC,CASSLGANGYTF
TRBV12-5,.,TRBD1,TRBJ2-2,TGTGCTAGTACCCGACAGGGAAACACCGGGGAGCTGTTTTTT,CASTRQGNTGELFF
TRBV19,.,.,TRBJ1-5,TGTGCCAGTACCACTTGGGAGGCCTATCTGAATCAGCCCCAGCATTTT,CASTTWEAYLNQPQHF
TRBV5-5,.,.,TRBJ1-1,TGTGCCAGCAGCTTGGTAAGGGACACTGAAGCTTTCTTT,CASSLVRDTEAFF
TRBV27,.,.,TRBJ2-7,TGTGCCAGCAGCCACCCGGGGAGCTCCTACGAGCAGTACTTC,CASSHPGSSYEQYF
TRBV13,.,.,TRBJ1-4,TGTGCCAGCAGCTTAGGAGGGGAAAAACTGTTTTTT,CASSLGGEKLFF
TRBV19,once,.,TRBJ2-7,TGTGCCAGTAGTTTGGGCTACGAGCAGTACTTC,CASSLGYEQYF
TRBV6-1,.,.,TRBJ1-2,TGTGCCAGCAGTGGTGCTCCGGACTATGGCTACACCTTC,CASSGAPDYGYTF
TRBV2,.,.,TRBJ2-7,TGTGCCAGCAGACAGGGCACCTACGAGCAGTACTTC,CASRQGTYEQYF
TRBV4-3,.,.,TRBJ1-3,TGCGCCAGCAGCAGCGGACAGAGGGCTAGAAACACCATATATTTT,CASSSGQRARNTIYF
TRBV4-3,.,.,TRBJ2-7,TGCGCCAGCAGCCAAGATGAGACCTACGAGCAGTACTTC,CASSQDETYEQYF
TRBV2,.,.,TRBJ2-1,TGTGCCAGCAGTGACCTCCGAGGGTCTCGAAATGAGCAGTTCTTC,CASSDLRGSRNEQFF
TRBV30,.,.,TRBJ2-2,TGTGCCTGGATCCTAGGAGGTGGCGGTGGGGGCGGCGAATCCCTACTCGCCGGGGAGCTGTTTTTT,CAWILGGGGGGGESLLAGELFF
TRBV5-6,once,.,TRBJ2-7,TGTGCCAGCAGCTTGGAGGCACCCTACGAGCAGTACTTC,CASSLEAPYEQYF
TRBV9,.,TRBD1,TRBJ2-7,TGTGCCAGCAGCGGGACAGGGGGCTACGAGCAGTACTTC,CASSGTGGYEQYF
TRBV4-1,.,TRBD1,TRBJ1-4,TGCGCCAGCAGCCAAGGAGCGGCCAGGGGGCACGAAAAACTGTTTTTT,CASSQGAARGHEKLFF
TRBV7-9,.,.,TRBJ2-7,TGTGCCAGCAGCCCCGACAGCTCCTACGAGCAGTACTTC,CASSPDSSYEQYF
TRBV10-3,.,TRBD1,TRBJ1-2,TGTGCCATCCTATCCGGGACAGCAAACTATGGCTACACCTTC,CAILSGTANYGYTF
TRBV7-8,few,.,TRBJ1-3,TGTGCCAGCTCATTTGGAAACACCATATATTTT,CASSFGNTIYF
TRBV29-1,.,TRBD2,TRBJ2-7,TGCAGCGTTCGCGGCGGGAGTACCTACGAGCAGTACTTC,CSVRGGSTYEQYF
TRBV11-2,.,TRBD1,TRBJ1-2,TGTGCCAGCAGCTTAGGCGCAGGGGGGGGCTACACCTTC,CASSLGAGGGYTF
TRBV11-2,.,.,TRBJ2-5,TGTGCCAGCAGCTTACGTCCGACAGCCCAAGAGACCCAGTACTTC,CASSLRPTAQETQYF
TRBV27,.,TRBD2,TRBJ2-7,TGTGCCAGCGCGCATCGGACTAGCGGGGATTACGAGCAGTACTTC,CASAHRTSGDYEQYF
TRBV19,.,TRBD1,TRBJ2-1,TGTGCCAGTAGTATCGGGACAGCCTACAATGAGCAGTTCTTC,CASSIGTAYNEQFF
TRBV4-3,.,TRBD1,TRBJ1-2,TGCGCCAGCAGCCAGGGGGGGACAGGGGTCTATGGCTACACCTTC,CASSQGGTGVYGYTF
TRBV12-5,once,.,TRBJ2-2,TGTGCTAGTGGTCCCGGGGGGCCACACGGGGAGCTGTTTTTT,CASGPGGPHGELFF
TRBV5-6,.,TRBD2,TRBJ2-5,TGTGCCAGCAGCTTCCCGACTAGCGGGTCCCAAGAGACCCAGTACTTC,CASSFPTSGSQETQYF
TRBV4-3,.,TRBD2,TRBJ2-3,TGCGCCAGCAGCCAAGGGCGGGGGGGCGATGATACGCAGTATTTT,CASSQGRGGDDTQYF
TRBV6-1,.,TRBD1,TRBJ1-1,TGTGCCAGCAGTTGGGACAGCCTGAACACTGAAGCTTTCTTT,CASSWDSLNTEAFF
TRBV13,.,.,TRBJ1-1,TGTGCCAGCAGCTTGTCAGTAGAGGACACTGAAGCTTTCTTT,CASSLSVEDTEAFF
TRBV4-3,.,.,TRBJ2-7,TGCGCCAGCAGCCAAGAGTCCGGGGCTTACGAGCAGTACTTC,CASSQESGAYEQYF
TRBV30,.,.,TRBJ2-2,TGTGCCTGGAGAACGGATGATCGACCGTACACCGGGGAGCTGTTTTTT,CAWRTDDRPYTGELFF
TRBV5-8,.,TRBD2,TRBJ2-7,TGTGCCAGCAGTCGCGCCGGGACTAGCGTACACGAGCAGTACTTC,CASSRAGTSVHEQYF
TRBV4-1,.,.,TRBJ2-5,TGCGCCAGCAGCCAGGACAGTTCCATGGCCCAGTACTTC,CASSQDSSMAQYF
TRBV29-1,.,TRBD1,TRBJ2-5,TGCAGCGTTGATCGGGACAGGGCACAAGAGACCCAGTACTTC,CSVDRDRAQETQYF
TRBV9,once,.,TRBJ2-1,TGTGCCAGCAGCTCGAATTTGGGCAATGAGCAGTTCTTC,CASSSNLGNEQFF